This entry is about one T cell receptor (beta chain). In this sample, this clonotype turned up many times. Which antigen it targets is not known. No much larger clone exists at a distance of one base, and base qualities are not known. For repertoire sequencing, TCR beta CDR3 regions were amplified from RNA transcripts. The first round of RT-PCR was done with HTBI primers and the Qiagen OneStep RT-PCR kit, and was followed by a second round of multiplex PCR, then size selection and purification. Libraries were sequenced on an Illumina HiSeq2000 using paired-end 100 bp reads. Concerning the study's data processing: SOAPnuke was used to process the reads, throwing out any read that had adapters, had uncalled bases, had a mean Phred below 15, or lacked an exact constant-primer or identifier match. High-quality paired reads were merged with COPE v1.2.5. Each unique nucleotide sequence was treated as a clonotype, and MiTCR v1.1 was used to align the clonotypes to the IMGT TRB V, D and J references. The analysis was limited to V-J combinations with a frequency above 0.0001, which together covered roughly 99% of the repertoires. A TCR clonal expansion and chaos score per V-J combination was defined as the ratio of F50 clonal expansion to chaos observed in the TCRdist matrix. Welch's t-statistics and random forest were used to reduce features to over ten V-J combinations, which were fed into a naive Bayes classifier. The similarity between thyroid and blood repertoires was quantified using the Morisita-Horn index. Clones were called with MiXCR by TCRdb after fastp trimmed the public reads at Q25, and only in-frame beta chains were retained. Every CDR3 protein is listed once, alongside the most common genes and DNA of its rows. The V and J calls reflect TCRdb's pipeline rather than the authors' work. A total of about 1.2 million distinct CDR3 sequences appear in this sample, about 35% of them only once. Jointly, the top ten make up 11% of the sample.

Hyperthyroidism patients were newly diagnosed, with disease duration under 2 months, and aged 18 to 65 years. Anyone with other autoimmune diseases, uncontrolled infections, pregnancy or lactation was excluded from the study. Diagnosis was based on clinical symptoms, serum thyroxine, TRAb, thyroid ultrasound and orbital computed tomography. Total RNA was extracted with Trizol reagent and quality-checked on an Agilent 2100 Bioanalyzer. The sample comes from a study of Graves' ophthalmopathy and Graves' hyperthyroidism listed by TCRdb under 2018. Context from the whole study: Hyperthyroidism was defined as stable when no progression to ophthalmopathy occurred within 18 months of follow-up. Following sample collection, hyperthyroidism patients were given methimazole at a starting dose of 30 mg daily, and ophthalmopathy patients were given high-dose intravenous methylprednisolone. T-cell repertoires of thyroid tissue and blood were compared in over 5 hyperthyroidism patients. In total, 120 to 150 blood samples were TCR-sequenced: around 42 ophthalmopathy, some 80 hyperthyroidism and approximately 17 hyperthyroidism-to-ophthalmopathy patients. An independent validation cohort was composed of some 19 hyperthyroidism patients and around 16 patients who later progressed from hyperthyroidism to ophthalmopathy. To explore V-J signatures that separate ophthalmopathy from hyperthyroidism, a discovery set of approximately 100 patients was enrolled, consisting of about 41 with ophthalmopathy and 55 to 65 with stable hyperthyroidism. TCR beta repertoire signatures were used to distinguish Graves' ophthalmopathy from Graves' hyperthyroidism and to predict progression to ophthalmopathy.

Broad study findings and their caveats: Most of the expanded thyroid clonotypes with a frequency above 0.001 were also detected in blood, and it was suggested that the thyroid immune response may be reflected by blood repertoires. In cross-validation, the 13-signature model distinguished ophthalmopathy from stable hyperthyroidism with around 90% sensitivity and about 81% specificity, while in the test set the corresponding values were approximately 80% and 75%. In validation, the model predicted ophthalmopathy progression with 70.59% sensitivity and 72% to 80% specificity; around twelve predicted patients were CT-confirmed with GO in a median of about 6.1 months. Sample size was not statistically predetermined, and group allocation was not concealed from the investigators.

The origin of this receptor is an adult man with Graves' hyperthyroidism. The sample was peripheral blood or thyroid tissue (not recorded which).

The CDR3 region: CASSQGLTYEQYF. The DNA is as follows: TGTGCCAGCAGTCAGGGACTAACCTACGAGCAGTACTTC. The chain joins TRBV12-3 or TRBV12-4 to TRBJ2-7; TRBD2 agrees with 7 junctional bases. Trimming leaves V shorter by 5 bases and J shorter by 2 bases, with the junction holding 3 bases beyond the gene matches. Including cysteine and phenylalanine, the CDR3 has 13 amino acids. The kept DNA is CDR3 alone, 39 bases in frame from the first base.